The 21 T cell receptor beta chains presented below share a single source sample, sequenced in a study of T cell responses to AZD1222 COVID-19 vaccine. Profiled with immunoSEQ multiplex PCR; TCRdb holds only in-frame clones, not every one. Among 120,000 or so clones listed, 88% were seen once. The source material was peripheral blood, sampled on day 0 of AZD1222 vaccination. These receptors all come from an adult in good health.

The chain carries TRBV7-6 and TRBJ1-5, with D maybe TRBD1 (5 bases). This CDR3 is built from 15 residues. The V end lost 4 bases, the J end lost 2 bases, and 12 bases lay between the germline ends. Germline lookup yields CDR1 SGHVS and CDR2 FNYEAQ. CDR3 residues: CASSWGPGGNQPQHF. CDR3 DNA: TGTGCCAGCAGCTGGGGCCCTGGGGGCAATCAGCCCCAGCATTTT.

This chain connects TRBV6-5 to TRBJ1-5; D is possibly TRBD1 (5 bases). The CDR3 sequence is 15 residues long. V was shortened by 5 bases and J by 0 bases, with 11 bases between the two germline ends. Germline values: CDR1 MNHEY, CDR2 SVGAGI. Here the CDR3 reads CASSRDGYSNQPQHF. DNA of the CDR3: TGTGCCAGCAGTAGGGACGGATATAGCAATCAGCCCCAGCATTTT.

The rearrangement links TRBV11-2 to TRBJ2-7, with D perhaps TRBD1 (8 bases). The germline V gene has CDR1 SGHAT and CDR2 FQNNGV. CDR3 length: 14 amino acids. With 5 bases removed from V and 4 bases from J, the gap between germline ends came to 15 bases. Here the CDR3 reads CASSRGQGGYEQYF. The CDR3 DNA is TGTGCCAGCAGCCGTGGACAGGGAGGGTACGAGCAGTACTTC.

This clone was seen just once. The chain joins TRBV5-6 to TRBJ1-2, with no clear D. The V and J ends lost 1 base and 5 bases respectively, with 6 bases between them. The CDR3 loop spans 12 amino acids. Germline CDR1 reads SGHDT; CDR2 reads YYEEEE. In DNA form, the CDR3 reads TGTGCCAGCAGCTTGATGATGTATGGCTACACCTTC. Its protein is CASSLMMYGYTF. Supplemented by reference TRBV5-6 and TRBJ1-2, the full variable domain reads DAGVTQSPTHLIKTRGQQVTLRCSPKSGHDTVSWYQQALGQGPQFIFQYYEEEERQRGNFPDRFSGHQFPNYSSELNVNALLLGDSALYLCASSLMMYGYTFGSGTRLTVV.

The chain employs TRBV3-1 (or the pseudogene TRBV3-2) and TRBJ2-1; 8 bases match TRBD2. Losses at the gene ends were 2 bases for V and 0 bases for J; bases not matched to a gene: 12. The CDR3 totals 19 residues. CDR1 is LGHDT, CDR2 YNNKEL, per germline (reference sequence). CDR3 sequence (DNA): TGTGCCAGCAGCCAAAACCCCGGGGGGGGACAAAGCTCCTACAATGAGCAGTTCTTC. Its translation: CASSQNPGGGQSSYNEQFF.

This clone was observed a single time. This chain connects TRBV5-5 to TRBJ2-2, with 8 bases lining up with TRBD1. V lost 0 bases to trimming and J lost 6 bases; unmatched junction nucleotides: 4. The CDR3 contains 15 residues. CDR1 SGHKS and CDR2 YYEKEE come from the germline V gene (reference sequence). In nucleotides, the CDR3 is TGTGCCAGCAGCTTGGGGACAGGGAGAGCCGGGGAGCTGTTTTTT. It yields the protein CASSLGTGRAGELFF.

The chain couples TRBV6-5 to TRBJ2-7; 10 nucleotides line up with TRBD1. The germline V gene has CDR1 MNHEY and CDR2 SVGAGI. Trimming cost V 6 bases and J 7 bases; bases outside gene matches: 9. The CDR3 has 14 residues. CDR3 coding DNA: TGTGCCAGCAGGCGGACAGGGGGGGAGCGGGAGCAGTACTTC. It is translated as CASRRTGGEREQYF.

This chain uses TRBV12-5 with TRBJ2-2; no firm D call. The V gene's germline CDR1 is LGHNT and CDR2 FRNRAP. CDR3 length: 13 residues. The V gene lost 4 bases and the J gene lost 1 base, with 4 bases spanning the gap. The chain's CDR3 is CASGSLNTGELFF. In DNA, the CDR3 is TGTGCTAGTGGTTCCTTGAACACCGGGGAGCTGTTTTTT.

This chain uses TRBV5-1 with TRBJ1-3; 7 positions match TRBD1. The trim removed 4 bases at V and 2 bases at J, leaving 3 bases unmatched. The CDR3 length is 14 residues. Germline-derived CDR1 and CDR2 are SGHRS and YFSETQ. The CDR3 sequence: CASSQTGAGNTIYF. The CDR3 DNA reads TGCGCCAGCAGCCAAACAGGGGCTGGAAACACCATATATTTT.

This chain connects TRBV5-1 to TRBJ1-1; possible D gene TRBD1, 5 bases. CDR3 length: 13 amino acids. V dropped 2 bases and J dropped 2 bases, with 7 bases sitting between them. Germline CDR1 is SGHRS and CDR2 is YFSETQ. The CDR3 region has the DNA TGCGCCAGCAGCTTCCAGGGAAACACTGAAGCTTTCTTT. It yields the protein CASSFQGNTEAFF.

This rearrangement joins TRBV4-1 to TRBJ1-2, with 8 bases matching TRBD1. The CDR3 totals 18 residues. Germline-derived CDR1 and CDR2 are MGHRA and YSYEKL. V gave up 2 bases and J gave up 3 bases; unmatched junction bases: 14. The CDR3 spells CASSQQPGQENPYYGYTF. The CDR3 DNA follows: TGCGCCAGCAGCCAACAACCGGGACAGGAGAACCCATACTATGGCTACACCTTC.

This chain connects TRBV5-1 to TRBJ2-7; 8 bases line up with TRBD1. Germline CDR1 is SGHRS and CDR2 is YFSETQ. J was trimmed by 8 bases and V by 0 bases; bases with no gene match: 10. The CDR3 runs 15 residues. Here the CDR3 DNA reads TGCGCCAGCAGCTTGGAAGGGACAGGATGGGTTAAGCAGTACTTC. This sequence encodes CASSLEGTGWVKQYF.

This chain uses TRBV18 with TRBJ2-3, with D possibly matching TRBD1 (5 bases). Trimming removed 4 bases from V and 5 bases from J, with 16 bases in between. The CDR3 length is 15 residues. Germline CDR1 KGHSH, CDR2 LQKENI. The chain's CDR3 is CASSRRTGGEDTQYF. DNA for the CDR3: TGTGCCAGCTCACGAAGAACAGGTGGAGAAGATACGCAGTATTTT.

V usage is TRBV2 and J usage is TRBJ2-7; D gene unclear. CDR3 length equals 14 residues. V lost 2 bases to trimming and J lost 2 bases, with 10 bases between them. From germline, CDR1 is SNHLY and CDR2 FYNNEI. The DNA for the CDR3 is TGTGCCAGCAGTGAATTCGCACCCACCTACGAGCAGTACTTC. It encodes CASSEFAPTYEQYF.

The genes are TRBV6-5 and TRBJ1-5; D is unclear. Germline V gene lookup returns CDR1 MNHEY and CDR2 SVGAGI. V shed 5 bases and J shed 4 bases, with 12 bases lying between them. The CDR3 runs to 14 residues. The DNA of the CDR3 is TGTGCCAGCAGTCCAACATGGCAAAATCAGCCCCAGCATTTT. It specifies CASSPTWQNQPQHF.

The chain joins TRBV29-1 to TRBJ2-3, with 12 bases that match TRBD2. The J segment lost 7 bases and the V segment lost 6 bases, leaving 5 bases of the junction unmatched. Germline lookup yields CDR1 SQVTM and CDR2 ANQGSEA. This CDR3 is built from 13 residues. The CDR3 DNA follows: TGCAGCGTGGAAACTAGCGGGGGGAATACGCAGTATTTT. Residues: CSVETSGGNTQYF.

The rearrangement uses TRBV7-8 and TRBJ1-2; no reliable D call. In germline, CDR1 is SGHVS, CDR2 FQNEAQ. The CDR3 has 17 residues. V was shortened by 1 base and J by 0 bases, with 15 bases between the two germline ends. The CDR3 region is CASSLEAAGESNYGYTF. For the CDR3, the DNA is TGTGCCAGCAGCTTAGAAGCGGCGGGCGAATCTAACTATGGCTACACCTTC. Combining the CDR3 with reference TRBV7-8 and TRBJ1-2 gives the whole variable domain GAGVSQSPRYKVAKRGQDVALRCDPISGHVSLFWYQQALGQGPEFLTYFQNEAQLDKSGLPSDRFFAERPEGSVSTLKIQRTQQEDSAVYLCASSLEAAGESNYGYTFGSGTRLTVV.

The chain recombines TRBV7-2 with TRBJ1-4; D gene ambiguous. Germline CDR1 SGHTA, CDR2 FQGNSA. This CDR3 comprises 14 residues. Trimming left V 8 bases short and J 8 bases short, with 18 bases between. The CDR3, as DNA: TGTGCCAGCTCAGCGAGGCAGGCTGAAGAAAAACTGTTTTTT. It specifies CASSARQAEEKLFF.

This clone was recorded only once. This sequence joins TRBV6-2 or TRBV6-3 and TRBJ1-2; D possibly corresponds to TRBD1 (5 bases). Germline V gene lookup returns CDR1 MNHEY and CDR2 SVGEGT. The CDR3 covers 12 residues. The V end was cut by 2 bases, the J end by 7 bases, with 8 bases between. The CDR3 sequence is CASSYQGRGYTF. The CDR3 DNA reads as TGTGCCAGCAGTTACCAGGGTCGTGGCTACACCTTC.

The CDR3 nucleotides read TGTGCCAGCGGGACGCCGCAGGGGCCGGGGGGCGGAAACACCATATATTTT. This gives the protein CASGTPQGPGGGNTIYF. The V call is TRBV4-2, the J call TRBJ1-3; D is possibly TRBD1 (6 bases). Germline CDR1 reads LGHNA; CDR2 reads YNFKEQ. Trimming shortened V by 8 bases and J by 4 bases, and 24 bases separated the two germline ends. The CDR3 sequence is 17 residues long.

The chain is built from TRBV4-1 and TRBJ2-7; D remains ambiguous. CDR3 length equals 15 residues. The germline gives CDR1 MGHRA, CDR2 YSYEKL. Deletions cut 5 bases from V and 2 bases from J, with 16 bases between. CDR3 nucleotides: TGCGCCAGCAGCTACGCATGGACGGAGACCTACGAGCAGTACTTC. Translated, it gives CASSYAWTETYEQYF.